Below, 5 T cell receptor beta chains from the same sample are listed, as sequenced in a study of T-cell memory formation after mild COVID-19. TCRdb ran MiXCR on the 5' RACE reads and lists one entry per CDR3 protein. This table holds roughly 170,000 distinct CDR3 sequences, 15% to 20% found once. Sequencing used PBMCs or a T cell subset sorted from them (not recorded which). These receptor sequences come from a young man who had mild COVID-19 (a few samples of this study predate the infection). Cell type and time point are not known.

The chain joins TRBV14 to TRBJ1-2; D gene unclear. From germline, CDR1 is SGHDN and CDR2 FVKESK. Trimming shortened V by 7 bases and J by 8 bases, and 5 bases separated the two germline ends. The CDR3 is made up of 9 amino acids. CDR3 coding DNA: TGTGCCAGCAACAAGGGCTACACCTTC. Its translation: CASNKGYTF.

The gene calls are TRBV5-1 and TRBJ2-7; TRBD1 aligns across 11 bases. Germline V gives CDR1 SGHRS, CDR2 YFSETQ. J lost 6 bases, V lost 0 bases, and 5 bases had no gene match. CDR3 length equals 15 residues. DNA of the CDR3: TGCGCCAGCAGCTTGGGGGACAGGGGGTTTGGCGAGCAGTACTTC. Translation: CASSLGDRGFGEQYF.

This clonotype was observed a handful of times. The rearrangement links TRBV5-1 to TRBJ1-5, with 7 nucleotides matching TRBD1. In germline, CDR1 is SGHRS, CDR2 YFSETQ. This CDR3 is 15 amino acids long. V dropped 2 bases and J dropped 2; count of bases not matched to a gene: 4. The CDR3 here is CASSLQGLGNQPQHF. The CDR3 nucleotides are TGCGCCAGCAGCTTACAGGGGTTGGGCAATCAGCCCCAGCATTTT.

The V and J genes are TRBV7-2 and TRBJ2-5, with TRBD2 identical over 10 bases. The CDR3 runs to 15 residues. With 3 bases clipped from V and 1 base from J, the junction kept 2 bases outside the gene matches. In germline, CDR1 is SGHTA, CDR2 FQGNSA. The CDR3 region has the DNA TGTGCCAGCAGCTTGAGCGGGGGGGCCCAAGAGACCCAGTACTTC. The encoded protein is CASSLSGGAQETQYF.

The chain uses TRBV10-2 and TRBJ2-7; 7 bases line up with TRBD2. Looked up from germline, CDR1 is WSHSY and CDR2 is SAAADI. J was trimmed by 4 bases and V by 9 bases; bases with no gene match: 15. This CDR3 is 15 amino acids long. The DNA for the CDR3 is TGCGCCAGTAAATCACCAAAAGGGACTAATTACGAGCAGTACTTC. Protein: CASKSPKGTNYEQYF.